Listed below are T cell receptor beta chains from one sample, sequenced in a study of control samples from healthy donors and cancer patients. Produced via immunoSEQ multiplex PCR; TCRdb's table is partial and in-frame only. The sample lists 84,000 or so clones, around 92% occurring once. The sample taken for sequencing was blood. Receptors were obtained from a man aged 25 to 40 in good health. The CDR3 runs from the conserved cysteine through the conserved F or W. The order of the fields is clone size, V gene, J gene, D gene, CDR3 DNA, CDR3 protein. D genes are given only for firm matches. Only some rows state a clone size, as once, few, many or a class for expanded clones.

abundance: once
v_gene: TRBV9
j_gene: TRBJ1-1
d_gene: TRBD1
CDR3nt: TGTGCCAGCAGCGCACAGGGGGGGAGAATGAACACTGAAGCTTTCTTT
CDR3aa: CASSAQGGRMNTEAFF

abundance: .
v_gene: TRBV3-1/TRBV3-2
j_gene: TRBJ2-7
d_gene: .
CDR3nt: TGTGCCAGCAGCCAAACTAACGAGCAGTACTTC
CDR3aa: CASSQTNEQYF

abundance: once
v_gene: TRBV14
j_gene: TRBJ2-7
d_gene: .
CDR3nt: TGTGCCAGCAGCCAAGCGGGACGGCGATACTACGAGCAGTACTTC
CDR3aa: CASSQAGRRYYEQYF

abundance: .
v_gene: TRBV7-6
j_gene: TRBJ2-6
d_gene: .
CDR3nt: TGTGCCAGCAGCCTTCTTTCGGCGGGTCGTCGGGCTGGGGCCAACGTCCTGACTTTC
CDR3aa: CASSLLSAGRRAGANVLTF

abundance: .
v_gene: TRBV11-2
j_gene: TRBJ2-7
d_gene: TRBD1
CDR3nt: TGTGCCAGCAGCTTCGGGACAGGGGGCTCCTACGAGCAGTACTTC
CDR3aa: CASSFGTGGSYEQYF

abundance: .
v_gene: TRBV2
j_gene: TRBJ2-7
d_gene: .
CDR3nt: TGTGCCAGCAGTGAAAGGCCAGTCTGGCAGTACTTC
CDR3aa: CASSERPVWQYF

abundance: .
v_gene: TRBV30
j_gene: TRBJ2-4
d_gene: .
CDR3nt: TGTGCCTGGAGTGATCGGGGTAGCATTCAGTACTTC
CDR3aa: CAWSDRGSIQYF

abundance: .
v_gene: TRBV18
j_gene: TRBJ1-1
d_gene: .
CDR3nt: TGTGCCAGCTCGTCTACAGGCTCTCCTGAAGCTTTCTTT
CDR3aa: CASSSTGSPEAFF

abundance: .
v_gene: TRBV11-1
j_gene: TRBJ2-5
d_gene: .
CDR3nt: TGTGCCAGCAGCTTGAGTCCCCAAGAGACCCAGTACTTC
CDR3aa: CASSLSPQETQYF

abundance: .
v_gene: TRBV4-2
j_gene: TRBJ2-3
d_gene: .
CDR3nt: TGTGCCAGCAGCCAAGAGGGAGCCAGATTCACAGATACGCAGTATTTT
CDR3aa: CASSQEGARFTDTQYF

abundance: .
v_gene: TRBV12-3/TRBV12-4
j_gene: TRBJ2-1
d_gene: .
CDR3nt: TGTGCCAGCAGTTTATGGAAGAATGAGCAGTTCTTC
CDR3aa: CASSLWKNEQFF

abundance: .
v_gene: TRBV7-2
j_gene: TRBJ1-5
d_gene: .
CDR3nt: TGTGCCAGCAGCTTAGCACAGAGGAGGCCCCAGCATTTT
CDR3aa: CASSLAQRRPQHF

abundance: .
v_gene: TRBV9
j_gene: TRBJ2-1
d_gene: .
CDR3nt: TGTGCCAGCAGCGTATTGACAGACAATGAGCAGTTCTTC
CDR3aa: CASSVLTDNEQFF

abundance: .
v_gene: TRBV12-3/TRBV12-4
j_gene: TRBJ1-3
d_gene: .
CDR3nt: TGTGCCAGCACCCTCCGACAATCGGCCATATATTTT
CDR3aa: CASTLRQSAIYF

abundance: .
v_gene: TRBV19
j_gene: TRBJ2-3
d_gene: .
CDR3nt: TGTGCCAGTAGTCCCCCGGGGTTCGGGGCAGATACGCAGTATTTT
CDR3aa: CASSPPGFGADTQYF

abundance: .
v_gene: TRBV12-5
j_gene: TRBJ1-5
d_gene: .
CDR3nt: TGTGCTAGTGGTTTGCCCCAAGAGCCCCAGCATTTT
CDR3aa: CASGLPQEPQHF

abundance: .
v_gene: TRBV2
j_gene: TRBJ1-2
d_gene: .
CDR3nt: TGTGCCAGCAGAGAGCAGGGTGTCGGTGGCTATGGCTACACCTTC
CDR3aa: CASREQGVGGYGYTF

abundance: .
v_gene: TRBV9
j_gene: TRBJ2-7
d_gene: .
CDR3nt: TGTGCCAGCAGCCCACCTTCCTACGAGCAGTACTTC
CDR3aa: CASSPPSYEQYF

abundance: .
v_gene: TRBV29-1
j_gene: TRBJ2-7
d_gene: TRBD1
CDR3nt: TGCAGCGTTCATACGACAGGGAGCTCCTACGAGCAGTACTTC
CDR3aa: CSVHTTGSSYEQYF

abundance: .
v_gene: TRBV7-3
j_gene: TRBJ2-5
d_gene: .
CDR3nt: TGTGCCAGCAGGGGGGGAATGGCCCAGTACTTC
CDR3aa: CASRGGMAQYF

abundance: .
v_gene: TRBV18
j_gene: TRBJ1-2
d_gene: .
CDR3nt: TGTGCCAGCTCACGCCCGCCCGCGGTTACATGGGGCTACACCTTC
CDR3aa: CASSRPPAVTWGYTF

abundance: .
v_gene: TRBV5-1
j_gene: TRBJ2-7
d_gene: TRBD1
CDR3nt: TGCGCCAGCAGCCCGGGACAGGTCCACGAGCAGTACTTC
CDR3aa: CASSPGQVHEQYF

abundance: few
v_gene: TRBV28
j_gene: TRBJ1-4
d_gene: .
CDR3nt: TGTGCCAGCAGTTTCGAGTGGGGAGACAGCTCGCGTCTTCACCCTAATGAAAAACTGTTTTTT
CDR3aa: CASSFEWGDSSRLHPNEKLFF

abundance: .
v_gene: TRBV4-3
j_gene: TRBJ2-6
d_gene: .
CDR3nt: TGCGCCAGCAGCCAAGATCTTGAGGGGGCTGGGGCCAACGTCCTGACTTTC
CDR3aa: CASSQDLEGAGANVLTF

abundance: .
v_gene: TRBV15
j_gene: TRBJ2-3
d_gene: .
CDR3nt: TGTGCCACCAGCAGAGGAGACTTCGAATCCACAGATACGCAGTATTTT
CDR3aa: CATSRGDFESTDTQYF

abundance: .
v_gene: TRBV4-1
j_gene: TRBJ2-3
d_gene: TRBD2
CDR3nt: TGCGCCAGCACCCCGGGACTAGCGGGCCCAGATACGCAGTATTTT
CDR3aa: CASTPGLAGPDTQYF

abundance: once
v_gene: TRBV10-2
j_gene: TRBJ1-5
d_gene: TRBD1
CDR3nt: TGCGCCAGCAGTGATGGGACAGGGAATCAGCCCCAGCATTTT
CDR3aa: CASSDGTGNQPQHF

abundance: .
v_gene: TRBV6-2/TRBV6-3
j_gene: TRBJ2-3
d_gene: .
CDR3nt: TGTGCCAGCAGTTACCGGGACGACACAGATACGCAGTATTTT
CDR3aa: CASSYRDDTDTQYF

abundance: .
v_gene: TRBV11-2
j_gene: TRBJ1-1
d_gene: .
CDR3nt: TGTGCCAGCAGCTTGAGGGACACTGAAGCTTTCTTT
CDR3aa: CASSLRDTEAFF

abundance: .
v_gene: TRBV19
j_gene: TRBJ2-5
d_gene: TRBD1
CDR3nt: TGTGCCAGTAGTATGACAGGGAAGGAGACCCAGTACTTC
CDR3aa: CASSMTGKETQYF